The next 11 T cell receptor beta chains were all read from a single sample in a study of CD8+CD57+ T cells in acquired aplastic anemia. Genomic DNA, the template, was used for profiling of the TCR beta VDJ and CDR3. A single record per CDR3 protein comes from TCRdb applying MiXCR to the reads. The data hold 200,000 to 250,000 distinct CDR3 sequences, with roughly 35% observed a single time. Sequenced material: sorted CD4+, CD8+, or CD8+CD57+ T cells (not recorded which) from PBMCs. Every receptor here comes from a human donor in good health, serving as a control.

This clonotype was seen at least ten times. The chain couples TRBV7-3 to TRBJ2-7, with TRBD2 identical over 9 bases. V shed 2 bases and J 6 bases; nucleotides not matched to a gene: 8. This CDR3 has 15 amino acids. Germline lookup yields CDR1 SGHTA and CDR2 FQGTGA. The CDR3 protein is CASSLYAGGPGEQYF. The DNA of the CDR3 is TGTGCCAGCAGCTTATATGCGGGGGGGCCTGGCGAGCAGTACTTC. The complete variable domain, with remaining parts taken from reference TRBV7-3 and TRBJ2-7, reads GAGVSQTPSNKVTEKGKYVELRCDPISGHTALYWYRQSLGQGPEFLIYFQGTGAADDSGLPNDRFFAVRPEGSVSTLKIQRTERGDSAVYLCASSLYAGGPGEQYFGPGTRLTVT.

This clonotype appeared many times. The chain combines TRBV7-2 with TRBJ2-7; TRBD1 agrees at 10 bases. The V and J ends lost 5 bases and 2 bases, in that order; junction bases with no gene match: 9. The germline V gene has CDR1 SGHTA and CDR2 FQGNSA. This CDR3 comprises 16 residues. CDR3 loop: CASSRVAGTGAYEQYF. For the CDR3, the DNA is TGTGCCAGCAGCCGAGTCGCCGGGACAGGGGCCTACGAGCAGTACTTC.

This clonotype was seen repeatedly, ten times or more. This chain uses TRBV5-6 with TRBJ2-7; D call uncertain. Between the trimmed V and J ends, which lost 4 bases and 0 bases, there was a span of 11 bases. CDR3 length: 14 amino acids. The germline V gene has CDR1 SGHDT and CDR2 YYEEEE. This chain's CDR3 is CASSTDPNSYEQYF. The CDR3 DNA reads TGTGCCAGCAGCACGGACCCTAACTCCTACGAGCAGTACTTC.

This clonotype was picked up many times. This chain connects TRBV5-1 to TRBJ1-2, with D uncertain. This CDR3 has 15 amino acids. Trimming cost V 5 bases and J 1 base, with 15 bases left between them. Germline loops: CDR1 SGHRS, CDR2 YFSETQ. In DNA, the CDR3 is TGCGCCAGCAGACCTGGCGAGTCAATTAACTATGGCTACACCTTC. This codes for CASRPGESINYGYTF.

Comment on this clonotype: The CDR3 end shows no conserved phenylalanine or tryptophan, and so a read error is likely. J is TRBJ1-2 and V is TRBV4-2; 11 nucleotides match TRBD1. This CDR3 spans 16 amino acids. Germline trimming cut 3 bases from V and 3 bases from J; bases unmatched to any gene: 6. Germline V gene lookup returns CDR1 LGHNA and CDR2 YNFKEQ. The CDR3 here is CASSHSGTGGYYGYTY. CDR3 in DNA: TGTGCCAGCAGCCACTCCGGGACAGGGGGATACTATGGCTACACCTAC.

In this sample, this clonotype turned up many times. The chain joins TRBV7-9 to TRBJ1-1, with D possibly matching TRBD1 (6 bases). The length of the CDR3 is 12 residues. Per the germline V gene, CDR1 is SEHNR and CDR2 is FQNEAQ (reference sequence). Trimming pared 5 bases from V and 10 bases from J, leaving 14 bases between. The CDR3 DNA follows: TGTGCCAGCAGCCCAAGGACAGTTATAGCTTTCTTT. Its translation is CASSPRTVIAFF. The entire variable domain, with the rest obtained from reference TRBV7-9 and TRBJ1-1, is as follows: DTGVSQNPRHKITKRGQNVTFRCDPISEHNRLYWYRQTLGQGPEFLTYFQNEAQLEKSRLLSDRFSAERPKGSFSTLEIQRTEQGDSAMYLCASSPRTVIAFFGQGTRLTVV.

This clonotype was observed many times. The chain joins TRBV2 to TRBJ1-1; D gene unclear. The length of the CDR3 is 14 residues. The germline V gene has CDR1 SNHLY and CDR2 FYNNEI. The ends were cut back, 6 bases at V and 1 base at J, with 12 bases in the middle. CDR3 nucleotide sequence: TGTGCCAGCAGCCCCCAAGCGAGGAACACTGAAGCTTTCTTT. Its protein product is CASSPQARNTEAFF.

The V call is TRBV10-3, the J call TRBJ1-6; the match to TRBD1 covers 7 bases. This CDR3 is built from 15 residues. CDR1 and CDR2 from the germline V gene are ENHRY and SYGVKD. Germline trimming cut 6 bases from V and 6 bases from J; bases unmatched to any gene: 8. DNA for the CDR3: TGTGCCATCAGCGAAAGACGGGACAGTAATTCACCCCTCCACTTT. Amino acid sequence: CAISERRDSNSPLHF.

As concerns this clonotype: This could be a read error, since a much larger clone is one nucleotide away. The chain uses TRBV15 and TRBJ2-5, with 9 bases identical to TRBD2. The CDR3 is 13 amino acids. Germline trimming cut 2 bases from V and 9 bases from J; bases unmatched to any gene: 4. Germline loops: CDR1 LNHNV, CDR2 YYDKDF (reference sequence). The DNA for the CDR3 is TGTGCCACCAGCAGAATAGCGGGGGAGGCCCAGTACTTC. Translation gives CATSRIAGEAQYF.

Ten or more counts support this clonotype. This sequence joins TRBV29-1 and TRBJ2-7, with 10 bases lining up with TRBD2. CDR1 is SQVTM and CDR2 is ANQGSEA in the germline V gene. CDR3 length equals 14 residues. V was clipped by 3 bases and J by 2 bases; unmatched bases: 4. This CDR3 is CSVDLAGVPYEQYF. Here the CDR3 DNA reads TGCAGCGTTGACCTAGCGGGAGTCCCCTACGAGCAGTACTTC.

This clonotype was recorded a few times. A much larger clone lies a single base off, so this may be a read error. V is TRBV19 and J is TRBJ2-7; possibly TRBD1 or TRBD2 for D (5 bases each). Germline-derived CDR1 and CDR2 are LNHDA and SQIVND (reference sequence). The CDR3 sequence is 18 residues long. The CDR3 loop reads CAPSGAANLSPFSYEQCF. In nucleotides, the CDR3 is TGTGCCCCTTCCGGGGCCGCCAACCTAAGCCCCTTCTCCTACGAGCAGTGCTTC.